The 29 T cell receptor beta chains below all came from one sample that was sequenced in a study of shared clonotypes between healthy human individuals. Clones were read by immunoSEQ multiplex PCR, and TCRdb kept only the in-frame ones, dropping some. The repertoire holds 550,000 to 600,000 clones, roughly 98% seen once, with approximately 0.33% in the top ten. It was CD45RO-negative cells, positively selected for CCR7, that made up naive CD8 cells, with terminally differentiated effector memory CD45RA+ cells excluded. Specimen: naive CD8+ T cells sorted from blood. These receptors came from a man under 40 in good health.

The rearrangement uses TRBV11-1 and TRBJ2-7; 9 bases line up with TRBD1. V lost 1 base and J lost 5; bases outside the gene matches: 3. The CDR3 is 14 residues long. The germline V gene encodes CDR1 SGHAT and CDR2 FQDESV (reference sequence). For the CDR3, the DNA is TGTGCCAGCAGCTTAGACAGGGGGCTGAACGAGCAGTACTTC. As protein: CASSLDRGLNEQYF.

CDR3 coding DNA: TGTGCCAGCAGCGGAGCCGGGAGCCTGAACACCGGGGAGCTGTTTTTT. Amino acids: CASSGAGSLNTGELFF. The V and J genes are TRBV9 and TRBJ2-2, with D possibly matching TRBD2 (6 bases). Per germline, CDR1 SGDLS and CDR2 YYNGEE. CDR3 size: 16 residues. V was cut by 3 bases and J by 1 base, with 13 bases left in between.

J is TRBJ2-7 and V is TRBV2, with 7 bases matching TRBD2. The CDR3 covers 14 residues. Germline V gene data show CDR1 as SNHLY and CDR2 as FYNNEI. V trimming: 8 bases; J trimming: 0 bases; junction bases outside the gene matches: 7. CDR3 nucleotides: TGTGCCAGCTCCTCGGCGGGGGTCTCCTACGAGCAGTACTTC. Its protein is CASSSAGVSYEQYF.

The V and J genes are TRBV19 and TRBJ2-7; 9 bases align to TRBD1. Germline values: CDR1 LNHDA, CDR2 SQIVND (reference sequence). The CDR3 covers 14 residues. Unmatched junction bases numbered 6, after V lost 7 bases and J lost 2 bases. The CDR3 reads CASTAGTGTYEQYF. The CDR3 DNA reads TGTGCCAGTACGGCAGGGACAGGGACCTACGAGCAGTACTTC. Using reference TRBV19 and TRBJ2-7 for the parts outside the CDR3, the full variable domain is DGGITQSPKYLFRKEGQNVTLSCEQNLNHDAMYWYRQDPGQGLRLIYYSQIVNDFQKGDIAEGYSVSREKKESFPLTVTSAQKNPTAFYLCASTAGTGTYEQYFGPGTRLTVT.

This clone occurred once. The V and J genes are TRBV6-5 and TRBJ2-7; 9 bases line up with TRBD1. Germline V gene sequence: CDR1 MNHEY, CDR2 SVGAGI. This CDR3 contains 14 residues. J was trimmed by 0 bases and V by 6 bases; bases with no gene match: 3. The CDR3 is CASRSTGGSYEQYF. In DNA, the CDR3 is TGTGCCAGCAGGTCGACAGGGGGCTCCTACGAGCAGTACTTC.

This chain joins TRBV5-4 and TRBJ2-5, with TRBD2 identical over 12 bases. The germline V gene has CDR1 SGHNT and CDR2 YYREEE (reference sequence). This CDR3 comprises 19 residues. V was clipped by 3 bases and J by 5 bases; unmatched bases: 17. Here the CDR3 reads CASSYRGASGRAARETQYF. The CDR3 nucleotides read TGTGCCAGCAGCTACCGGGGGGCTAGCGGGAGGGCCGCTAGGGAGACCCAGTACTTC.

The gene calls are TRBV15 and TRBJ2-1; D may be TRBD1 (6 bases). Trimming removed 3 bases from V and 10 bases from J, with 19 bases in between. Per the germline V gene, CDR1 is LNHNV and CDR2 is YYDKDF (reference sequence). This CDR3 spans 15 amino acids. The CDR3 nucleotides read TGTGCCACCAGCAGCGAAACCGGGACATCAATCGAGCAGTTCTTC. It is translated as CATSSETGTSIEQFF.

About this clone itself: This same CDR3 is encoded by further DNA sequences in the sample. J is TRBJ2-3 and V is TRBV29-1; the match to TRBD2 covers 8 bases. CDR3 length: 15 amino acids. Trimming took 1 base from V and 2 from J; bases not matched to a gene: 5. From germline, CDR1 is SQVTM and CDR2 ANQGSEA. The DNA of the CDR3 is TGCAGCGTTGAAGGTACTAGCGGATACACAGATACGCAGTATTTT. It encodes CSVEGTSGYTDTQYF.

The chain employs TRBV28 and TRBJ2-5; perhaps TRBD2 as D (8 bases). Trimming took off 8 bases at V and 2 bases at J, with 21 bases between the two ends. The CDR3 loop spans 16 amino acids. Germline V CDR1 and CDR2: MDHEN, SYDVKM. DNA of the CDR3: TGTGCCAGCTCCTCGGGAGGGGGCGGATTACAAGAGACCCAGTACTTC. It encodes CASSSGGGGLQETQYF.

The chain employs TRBV6-5 and TRBJ2-7; D unclear. Germline V lookup: CDR1 MNHEY, CDR2 SVGAGI. Trimming removed 6 bases from V and 2 bases from J, with 11 bases in between. The CDR3 totals 13 residues. The CDR3 DNA reads as TGTGCCAGCAGGTCCAGCTTGACCTACGAGCAGTACTTC. This translates into CASRSSLTYEQYF.

This clone was picked up one time. J is TRBJ1-1 and V is TRBV27, with unresolved D. This CDR3 region has 14 residues. Germline V gene lookup returns CDR1 MNHEY and CDR2 SMNVEV (reference sequence). The V end was cut by 1 base, the J end by 2 bases, with 8 bases between. The CDR3 loop reads CASSLWADNTEAFF. CDR3 DNA: TGTGCCAGCAGTTTATGGGCGGACAACACTGAAGCTTTCTTT.

The V call is TRBV11-2, the J call TRBJ2-5; D gene uncertain. Per germline, CDR1 SGHAT and CDR2 FQNNGV. The CDR3 is 15 residues long. V was clipped by 5 bases and J by 0 bases, with 13 bases between them. The CDR3 coding sequence is TGTGCCAGCAGCCACCCCTCGACACACCAAGAGACCCAGTACTTC. Protein sequence: CASSHPSTHQETQYF. Filled out from reference TRBV11-2 and TRBJ2-5, the complete variable domain reads EAGVAQSPRYKIIEKRQSVAFWCNPISGHATLYWYQQILGQGPKLLIQFQNNGVVDDSQLPKDRFSAERLKGVDSTLKIQPAKLEDSAVYLCASSHPSTHQETQYFGPGTRLLVL.

This chain connects TRBV6-5 to TRBJ2-7; 8 bases agree with TRBD2. This CDR3 contains 14 residues. The trim removed 7 bases at V and 3 bases at J, leaving 8 bases unmatched. Germline loops: CDR1 MNHEY, CDR2 SVGAGI. CDR3 protein: CASTAAGVVYEQYF. The CDR3 bases are TGTGCCAGCACAGCAGCGGGAGTGGTCTACGAGCAGTACTTC.

J is TRBJ2-7 and V is TRBV7-9; 10 nucleotides align to TRBD1. CDR1 is SEHNR, CDR2 FQNEAQ, per germline (reference sequence). The CDR3 is made up of 11 amino acids. Germline trimming cut 5 bases from V and 11 bases from J; bases unmatched to any gene: 3. In DNA form, the CDR3 reads TGTGCCAGCAGCGGAGGACAGGGGGAGTACTTC. Encoded protein: CASSGGQGEYF.

V is TRBV4-2 and J is TRBJ2-1; D unclear. The CDR3 contains 15 residues. Germline CDR1 is LGHNA and CDR2 is YNFKEQ. V was clipped by 1 base and J by 1 base, with 8 bases between them. The chain's CDR3 is CASSQGEQSYNEQFF. CDR3 sequence (DNA): TGTGCCAGCAGCCAAGGAGAGCAATCCTACAATGAGCAGTTCTTC.

This chain connects TRBV5-1 to TRBJ2-1, with no clear D. CDR1 is SGHRS and CDR2 is YFSETQ in the germline V gene. V lost 0 bases and J lost 8, with 9 bases in between. The CDR3 loop spans 13 amino acids. The CDR3 loop reads CASSLARNDEQFF. The CDR3 DNA reads TGCGCCAGCAGCTTGGCCCGAAACGATGAGCAGTTCTTC.

This sequence joins TRBV11-2 and TRBJ2-3, with D perhaps matching TRBD1 or TRBD2 (9 bases each). V was cut by 5 bases and J by 6 bases, with 24 bases left in between. CDR1 SGHAT and CDR2 FQNNGV come from the germline V gene. The CDR3 loop spans 17 amino acids. The CDR3 sequence is CASSLTGGGRARDTQYF. For the CDR3, the DNA is TGTGCCAGCAGCCTTACAGGGGGCGGGAGGGCTCGTGATACGCAGTATTTT.

Here the CDR3 DNA reads TGTGCCAGCAGCCTAGAGGGTTTGTATGAGCAGTTCTTC. Translated, it gives CASSLEGLYEQFF. The chain joins TRBV6-5 to TRBJ2-1, with D maybe TRBD2 (5 bases). Germline CDR1 reads MNHEY; CDR2 reads SVGAGI. The V gene lost 6 bases and the J gene lost 8 bases, with 14 bases spanning the gap. The CDR3 loop spans 13 amino acids.

The J gene is TRBJ1-1, the V gene TRBV27; 9 nucleotides align to TRBD1. The CDR3 runs to 17 residues. Germline V lookup: CDR1 MNHEY, CDR2 SMNVEV (reference sequence). The junction had 6 bases not matched to a gene; V was cut back by 1 base and J by 0 bases. The CDR3 is CASSLYRTGVLNTEAFF. The DNA of the CDR3 is TGTGCCAGCAGTTTATATAGGACAGGGGTTTTGAACACTGAAGCTTTCTTT.

The rearrangement links TRBV27 to TRBJ2-1; either TRBD1 or TRBD2 may supply D (5 bases each). Germline lookup yields CDR1 MNHEY and CDR2 SMNVEV (reference sequence). V gave up 4 bases and J gave up 4 bases, with 23 bases separating them. This CDR3 is built from 18 residues. The CDR3 nucleotides are TGTGCCAGCAGTTCCGGGACCATCGGAACTACTTATTACAATGAGCAGTTCTTC. Its protein is CASSSGTIGTTYYNEQFF.

CDR3 nucleotide sequence: TGTGCCAGCAGTTACTCTCCGGGTTTGGGCTATGGCTACACCTTC. It is translated as CASSYSPGLGYGYTF. The rearrangement links TRBV6-5 to TRBJ1-2; no definite D call. The germline V gene encodes CDR1 MNHEY and CDR2 SVGAGI. The CDR3 extends over 15 amino acids. V shed 0 bases and J shed 4 bases, with 12 bases lying between them.

The V call is TRBV2, the J call TRBJ2-2; D is tentatively TRBD1 or TRBD2 (5 bases each). Germline lookup yields CDR1 SNHLY and CDR2 FYNNEI. The CDR3 contains 14 residues. The V end was cut by 6 bases, the J end by 3 bases, with 11 bases between. The CDR3 loop is CASSGAVYTGELFF. In DNA, the CDR3 is TGTGCCAGCAGCGGGGCGGTTTACACCGGGGAGCTGTTTTTT.

The chain recombines TRBV7-8 with TRBJ2-2; D tentatively fits TRBD1 or TRBD2 (5 bases each). The CDR3 runs to 16 residues. Trimming stripped 10 bases from V and 4 bases from J, with 22 bases between. The V gene's germline CDR1 is SGHVS and CDR2 FQNEAQ. The chain's CDR3 is CATSWSGQGVTGELFF. DNA for the CDR3: TGTGCCACCTCCTGGTCGGGGCAGGGTGTCACCGGGGAGCTGTTTTTT.

The V and J genes are TRBV27 and TRBJ1-1; D unresolved. CDR3 length: 14 amino acids. From germline, CDR1 is MNHEY and CDR2 SMNVEV (reference sequence). V was cut by 2 bases and J by 1 base, with 8 bases left in between. CDR3 region: CASSLEGANTEAFF. In DNA, the CDR3 is TGTGCCAGCAGTTTAGAGGGAGCGAACACTGAAGCTTTCTTT.

This sequence joins TRBV28 and TRBJ1-3; D is unclear. The V end lost 5 bases, the J end lost 3 bases, and 14 bases lay between the germline ends. The CDR3 runs 15 residues. Germline V lookup: CDR1 MDHEN, CDR2 SYDVKM. The CDR3 is CASSIPSLFGNTIYF. The CDR3, as DNA: TGTGCCAGCAGTATACCCAGTCTCTTTGGAAACACCATATATTTT.

The chain carries TRBV11-2 and TRBJ1-1; maybe TRBD1 (6 bases). The CDR3 is 14 amino acids. V was shortened by 4 bases and J by 5 bases, with 14 bases between the two germline ends. Germline CDR1 is SGHAT and CDR2 is FQNNGV. CDR3 nucleotide sequence: TGTGCCAGCAGCTCGGGGGGGGCGGTGACTGAAGCTTTCTTT. It translates to CASSSGGAVTEAFF.

The gene calls are TRBV10-1 and TRBJ2-1; 7 bases match TRBD2. V gave up 6 bases and J gave up 5 bases; unmatched junction bases: 4. CDR1 is WNHNN and CDR2 is SYGVQD in the germline V gene (reference sequence). This CDR3 contains 13 residues. Here the CDR3 reads CASSPGLDNEQFF. CDR3 nucleotide sequence: TGCGCCAGCAGCCCCGGACTAGACAATGAGCAGTTCTTC.

The chain is built from TRBV2 and TRBJ2-2; tentatively, D is TRBD2 (5 bases). This CDR3 has 13 residues. Per the germline V gene, CDR1 is SNHLY and CDR2 is FYNNEI. V was cut by 4 bases and J by 6 bases, with 9 bases left in between. CDR3 DNA sequence: TGTGCCAGCAGTGGGGAGTCGGCCGGGGAGCTGTTTTTT. This gives the protein CASSGESAGELFF.

The chain joins TRBV6-5 to TRBJ1-5, with D unclear. Germline V lookup: CDR1 MNHEY, CDR2 SVGAGI. The CDR3 sequence is 13 residues long. V was cut by 0 bases and J by 7 bases, with 7 bases left in between. The CDR3 here is CASSYSMYQPQHF. The DNA for the CDR3 is TGTGCCAGCAGTTACTCAATGTACCAGCCCCAGCATTTT.